This T cell receptor (beta chain) was captured in a study of immune evolution from preneoplasia to lung adenocarcinoma. Patients had resection in Japan or China between the mid-2010s and the late 2010s. Two lung cancer pathologists independently confirmed each histologic diagnosis. The CDR3 loop spans 18 amino acids. Unmatched junction bases numbered 19, after V lost 4 bases and J lost 8 bases. Per the germline V gene, CDR1 is LGHNA and CDR2 is YNFKEQ. Assay: immunoSEQ multiplex PCR; the TCRdb copy retains only in-frame clones and omits some. The sample shows several thousand clones, 80% to 90% of them seen only once.

This clonotype was sampled from a person in their fifties with lung adenocarcinoma. V and J are TRBV4-2 and TRBJ2-1, with TRBD2 identical over 8 bases. Sequenced input: FFPE invasive lung adenocarcinoma tissue. CDR3 region: CASSPGTLAGGAIDEQFF. The CDR3 bases are TGTGCCAGCAGCCCCGGGACCCTGGCGGGAGGAGCCATCGATGAGCAGTTCTTC.